This T cell receptor (beta chain) was sequenced during a study of cytomegalovirus exposure and HLA in healthy donors. This clone was observed a few times. The germline V gene encodes CDR1 MGHRA and CDR2 YSYEKL. The CDR3 runs 17 residues. With 3 bases clipped from V and 3 bases from J, the junction kept 6 bases outside the gene matches. The PCR employed 60 Vbeta primers together with 13 Jbeta primers. Produced via immunoSEQ multiplex PCR; TCRdb's table is partial and in-frame only. The table lists about 190,000 clones, roughly 80% of them singletons, with about 2.4% in the top ten. The sequencing sample was made of PBMCs. The V and J genes are TRBV4-1 and TRBJ2-2; the match to TRBD2 covers 11 bases. The clonotype comes from a woman aged 50 to 65 in good health and CMV-seropositive. CDR3 amino acids: CASSQRGTSGYTGELFF. As DNA, the CDR3 is TGCGCCAGCAGCCAGAGGGGGACTAGCGGCTACACCGGGGAGCTGTTTTTT.